The 28 T cell receptor beta chains in this list originate from one sample, sequenced in a study of Tregs in tolerant kidney transplant recipients. Related graft donors supplied nonmyeloablative bone marrow transplants, and mixed chimerism was transient. Data came from immunoSEQ multiplex PCR; TCRdb stores just in-frame clones and leaves some out. This sample has 20,000 to 25,000 clones, with 81% found just once. Specimen: CD8+ T cells from blood (PBMCs), collected 6 months after the transplant. The receptor set was obtained from a human patient who received a combined kidney and bone marrow transplant. Some of the T cells may derive from the graft donor.

The sample holds a few counts of this clone. The chain joins TRBV5-1 to TRBJ2-7, with D unresolved. CDR1 is SGHRS, CDR2 YFSETQ, per germline. The CDR3 runs 13 residues. Trimming removed 3 bases at V and 3 bases at J, with 10 bases between. CDR3 in amino acids: CASSSTQDYEQYF. CDR3 bases: TGCGCCAGCAGCTCCACTCAGGACTACGAGCAGTACTTC.

This clone was recorded only once. The chain recombines TRBV19 with TRBJ2-1; the D is unclear. Germline CDR1 and CDR2: LNHDA and SQIVND (reference sequence). This CDR3 comprises 13 residues. Trimming removed 1 base from V and 8 bases from J, with 9 bases in between. The CDR3 sequence: CASSIVSSDEQFF. CDR3 bases: TGTGCCAGTAGTATAGTTTCCTCCGATGAGCAGTTCTTC.

The V call is TRBV7-8, the J call TRBJ2-1, with 13 bases that match TRBD2. Germline CDR1 and CDR2: SGHVS and FQNEAQ. The CDR3 has 17 amino acids. J gave up 3 bases and V 4 bases, and 6 bases lay outside the gene matches. The CDR3 reads CASSSGGTSGNYNEQFF. For the CDR3, the DNA is TGTGCCAGCAGCTCGGGCGGGACTAGCGGGAACTACAATGAGCAGTTCTTC.

The chain employs TRBV15 and TRBJ1-4; 10 nucleotides agree with TRBD1. CDR3 length equals 16 residues. J gave up 8 bases and V 5 bases, and 11 bases lay outside the gene matches. Germline V gene data show CDR1 as LNHNV and CDR2 as YYDKDF (reference sequence). As DNA, the CDR3 is TGTGCCACCAGCGGAAGACAGGGGGCGTACGAAGAAAAACTGTTTTTT. Translating it yields CATSGRQGAYEEKLFF.

This chain links TRBV13 with TRBJ1-2; 10 positions agree with TRBD1. V lost 3 bases, J lost 4 bases, and 5 bases stayed unmatched. The CDR3 consists of 15 residues. The germline V gene encodes CDR1 PRHDT and CDR2 FYEKMQ (reference sequence). CDR3 sequence (DNA): TGTGCCAGCAGCTTGGTTGGACAGGGGGTCTATGGCTACACCTTC. Translated: CASSLVGQGVYGYTF. The full variable domain, with the rest looked up from reference TRBV13 and TRBJ1-2, is AAGVIQSPRHLIKEKRETATLKCYPIPRHDTVYWYQQGPGQDPQFLISFYEKMQSDKGSIPDRFSAQQFSDYHSELNMSSLELGDSALYFCASSLVGQGVYGYTFGSGTRLTVV.

This CDR3 reads CASSLDRVGSYEQYF. The CDR3 DNA sequence: TGCGCCAGCAGCTTGGACAGGGTTGGGTCCTACGAGCAGTACTTC. The chain employs TRBV5-1 and TRBJ2-7, with D perhaps matching TRBD1 (6 bases). CDR1 and CDR2 (germline): SGHRS, YFSETQ. V lost 0 bases and J lost 1, with 11 bases in between. This CDR3 is 15 amino acids long. Full variable domain (remainder filled in from reference TRBV5-1 and TRBJ2-7): KAGVTQTPRYLIKTRGQQVTLSCSPISGHRSVSWYQQTPGQGLQFLFEYFSETQRNKGNFPGRFSGRQFSNSRSEMNVSTLELGDSALYLCASSLDRVGSYEQYFGPGTRLTVT.

The chain links TRBV11-1 to TRBJ2-5, with TRBD1 matching over 9 bases. The J call is doubtful: the DNA matches TRBJ2-7 better. Germline lookup yields CDR1 SGHAT and CDR2 FQDESV (reference sequence). This CDR3 has 14 amino acids. This CDR3 reads CASSLWTGEGEQYF. In DNA form, the CDR3 reads TGTGCCAGCAGCCTGTGGACAGGGGAGGGCGAGCAGTACTTC.

This rearrangement joins TRBV23-1 to TRBJ2-7; 7 bases match TRBD2. Being an ORF, TRBV23-1 has a function that is uncertain. The CDR3 totals 15 residues. Germline trimming cut 2 bases from V and 3 bases from J; bases unmatched to any gene: 7. In DNA form, the CDR3 reads TGCGCCAGCAGTCAACTCTCTTGGGGGGGCTACGAGCAGTACTTC. It is translated as CASSQLSWGGYEQYF.

The chain employs TRBV4-3 and TRBJ2-2; TRBD2 matches at 9 bases. The CDR3 is 17 residues long. With 6 bases clipped from V and 5 bases from J, the junction kept 13 bases outside the gene matches. Germline values: CDR1 LGHNA, CDR2 YSLEER. The CDR3 bases are TGCGCCAGCAGGAGATTATTTAGCGGGAGTTTGACCGGGGAGCTGTTTTTT. Its protein is CASRRLFSGSLTGELFF.

This clone appeared once. The chain is built from TRBV7-3 and TRBJ2-1; D is ambiguous. Germline CDR1 is SGHTA and CDR2 is FQGTGA. Trimming removed 5 bases at V and 0 bases at J, with 5 bases between. CDR3 length equals 13 residues. CDR3 sequence (DNA): TGTGCCAGCAGCCCCCTCTCCTACAATGAGCAGTTCTTC. It is translated as CASSPLSYNEQFF.

This chain links TRBV21-1 with TRBJ2-7; the table names TRBD1, a call not compared with the DNA. TRBV21-1 is listed as a pseudogene. The CDR3 spans 14 residues. The CDR3 nucleotides read TGTGCCAGCAGCAAAGAGGAACAGCCCTACGAGCAGTACTTC. Protein product: CASSKEEQPYEQYF.

This chain links TRBV7-9 with TRBJ1-1; D call uncertain. Trimming left V 5 bases short and J 4 bases short, with 14 bases between. Germline CDR1 and CDR2: SEHNR and FQNEAQ (reference sequence). The CDR3 consists of 14 residues. The CDR3 DNA sequence: TGTGCCAGCAGCAAGGAACAAGGACTCACTGAAGCTTTCTTT. It yields the protein CASSKEQGLTEAFF.

The chain joins TRBV13 to TRBJ2-7; TRBD2 agrees at 9 bases. V dropped 3 bases and J dropped 2; count of bases not matched to a gene: 5. The germline gives CDR1 PRHDT, CDR2 FYEKMQ (reference sequence). The CDR3 consists of 15 residues. The CDR3 coding sequence is TGTGCCAGCAGCTTGACTAGCGGTGTCACCTACGAGCAGTACTTC. Residues: CASSLTSGVTYEQYF. The whole variable domain, filled in from reference TRBV13 and TRBJ2-7, reads AAGVIQSPRHLIKEKRETATLKCYPIPRHDTVYWYQQGPGQDPQFLISFYEKMQSDKGSIPDRFSAQQFSDYHSELNMSSLELGDSALYFCASSLTSGVTYEQYFGPGTRLTVT.

The chain couples TRBV29-1 to TRBJ1-1, with D unresolved. The germline gives CDR1 SQVTM, CDR2 ANQGSEA. The CDR3 spans 12 residues. Deletions cut 4 bases from V and 1 base from J, with 7 bases between. The CDR3 is CSVGWANTEAFF. In DNA form, the CDR3 reads TGCAGCGTTGGCTGGGCGAACACTGAAGCTTTCTTT. Full variable domain (missing parts from reference TRBV29-1 and TRBJ1-1): SAVISQKPSRDICQRGTSLTIQCQVDSQVTMMFWYRQQPGQSLTLIATANQGSEATYESGFVIDKFPISRPNLTFSTLTVSNMSPEDSSIYLCSVGWANTEAFFGQGTRLTVV.

The chain joins TRBV19 to TRBJ1-2; 9 positions agree with TRBD1. Looked up from germline, CDR1 is LNHDA and CDR2 is SQIVND (reference sequence). This CDR3 has 13 residues. V dropped 5 bases and J dropped 5; count of bases not matched to a gene: 3. The CDR3 region has the DNA TGTGCCAGTAGTTTCGGACAGGGGTATGGCTACACCTTC. Protein: CASSFGQGYGYTF.

V is TRBV15 and J is TRBJ2-3, with D possibly matching TRBD1 (6 bases). V lost 2 bases to trimming and J lost 5 bases, with 17 bases between them. Germline V gene lookup returns CDR1 LNHNV and CDR2 YYDKDF (reference sequence). The CDR3 runs 16 residues. CDR3 coding DNA: TGTGCCACCAGCAGACGTACCAGGGGTTCAAAAGATACGCAGTATTTT. It codes for CATSRRTRGSKDTQYF.

V gene TRBV9 combines with J gene TRBJ2-1; TRBD2 matches at 7 bases. J was trimmed by 2 bases and V by 4 bases; bases with no gene match: 6. The CDR3 length is 15 residues. Germline V gives CDR1 SGDLS, CDR2 YYNGEE. CDR3 loop: CASSQTSDTYNEQFF. CDR3 bases: TGTGCCAGCAGCCAAACTAGCGATACCTACAATGAGCAGTTCTTC.

The chain combines TRBV7-9 with TRBJ2-1; 7 positions agree with TRBD2. The CDR3 has 16 amino acids. Looked up from germline, CDR1 is SEHNR and CDR2 is FQNEAQ (reference sequence). The ends lost 4 bases at V and 1 base at J; junction bases unmatched: 7. The CDR3 sequence: CASSSTGLGSYNEQFF. The CDR3 DNA follows: TGTGCCAGCAGCTCCACCGGACTAGGTTCCTACAATGAGCAGTTCTTC.

The chain's CDR3 is CASSERAYGETQYF. The CDR3 coding sequence is TGTGCCAGCAGTGAGAGGGCCTACGGGGAGACCCAGTACTTC. This chain links TRBV6-1 with TRBJ2-5; a weak D match, TRBD2 (5 bases). CDR1 and CDR2 (germline): MNHNS, SASEGT. V shed 3 bases and J shed 5 bases, with 13 bases lying between them. CDR3 size: 14 residues.

This chain joins TRBV4-3 and TRBJ2-3; 8 positions match TRBD1. Germline V gene lookup returns CDR1 LGHNA and CDR2 YSLEER. J was trimmed by 2 bases and V by 6 bases; bases with no gene match: 10. This CDR3 has 16 amino acids. The CDR3 sequence is CASRKTTGANTDTQYF. The CDR3 bases are TGCGCCAGCAGAAAGACGACAGGGGCGAACACAGATACGCAGTATTTT.

This sequence joins TRBV4-3 and TRBJ2-5; the D gene is possibly TRBD2 (6 bases). Trimming shortened V by 1 base and J by 2 bases, and 20 bases separated the two germline ends. This CDR3 spans 18 amino acids. CDR1 LGHNA and CDR2 YSLEER come from the germline V gene. The CDR3: CASSQGVRLFGGQETQYF. The CDR3 DNA follows: TGCGCCAGCAGCCAAGGGGTACGTCTATTCGGAGGGCAAGAGACCCAGTACTTC.

The chain employs TRBV28 and TRBJ1-1; 11 bases line up with TRBD1. With V trimmed by 2 bases and J by 5 bases, 10 bases remained unmatched. Germline assignment: CDR1 MDHEN and CDR2 SYDVKM. The CDR3 contains 17 residues. The CDR3 loop reads CASSLVLGTGGDTEAFF. CDR3 in DNA: TGTGCCAGCAGTTTAGTCTTAGGGACAGGGGGGGATACTGAAGCTTTCTTT.

V and J are TRBV27 and TRBJ2-1; a possible D gene is TRBD2 (6 bases). The CDR3 length is 14 residues. The V gene lost 4 bases and the J gene lost 9 bases, with 16 bases spanning the gap. Germline V lookup: CDR1 MNHEY, CDR2 SMNVEV (reference sequence). The CDR3 here is CASSWAGGPGEQFF. As DNA, the CDR3 is TGTGCCAGCAGTTGGGCTGGAGGGCCGGGTGAGCAGTTCTTC.

This clone was seen once. The chain employs TRBV7-9 and TRBJ2-7; 8 nucleotides align to TRBD1. CDR1 and CDR2 (germline): SEHNR, FQNEAQ (reference sequence). This CDR3 spans 15 amino acids. The J segment lost 9 bases and the V segment lost 1 base, leaving 11 bases of the junction unmatched. CDR3 sequence: CASSLDFSTGESQYF. In DNA, the CDR3 is TGTGCCAGCAGCTTAGATTTTTCGACAGGGGAGTCGCAGTACTTC.

This chain connects TRBV9 to TRBJ1-3; D is uncertain. The CDR3 covers 15 residues. The V gene lost 3 bases and the J gene lost 4 bases, with 14 bases spanning the gap. Germline lookup yields CDR1 SGDLS and CDR2 YYNGEE. The chain's CDR3 is CASSAALEQGNTIYF. CDR3 DNA sequence: TGTGCCAGCAGCGCAGCACTCGAACAGGGAAACACCATATATTTT.

J is TRBJ2-7 and V is TRBV7-6; 8 bases are a match to TRBD1. Germline lookup yields CDR1 SGHVS and CDR2 FNYEAQ. The CDR3 has 13 amino acids. Losses at the gene ends were 3 bases for V and 6 bases for J; bases not matched to a gene: 4. In DNA, the CDR3 is TGTGCCAGCAGCTTGGGCGACAGGGGCGAGCAGTACTTC. It encodes CASSLGDRGEQYF.

The chain is built from TRBV7-3 and TRBJ2-5; TRBD2 agrees at 11 bases. The germline gives CDR1 SGHTA, CDR2 FQGTGA. This CDR3 contains 16 residues. V shed 5 bases and J 3 bases; nucleotides not matched to a gene: 8. CDR3 region: CASSPALAGGEETQYF. The CDR3, as DNA: TGTGCCAGCAGCCCCGCCCTAGCGGGAGGTGAAGAGACCCAGTACTTC.

The chain combines TRBV30 with TRBJ1-1, with D unresolved. The ends were cut back, 5 bases at V and 8 bases at J, with 12 bases in the middle. The CDR3 covers 11 residues. Germline lookup yields CDR1 GTSNPN and CDR2 SVGIG (reference sequence). The chain's CDR3 is CAWATATEAFF. For the CDR3, the DNA is TGTGCCTGGGCCACCGCAACAGAAGCTTTCTTT.